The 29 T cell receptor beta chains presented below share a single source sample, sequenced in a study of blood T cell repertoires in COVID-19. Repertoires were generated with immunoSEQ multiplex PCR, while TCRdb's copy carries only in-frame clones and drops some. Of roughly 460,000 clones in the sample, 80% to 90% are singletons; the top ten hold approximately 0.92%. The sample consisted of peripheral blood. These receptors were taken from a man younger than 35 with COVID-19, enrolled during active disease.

CDR3 DNA: TGTGCCAGCAGTGAACCGCGGGGGCCCCAAGAGACCCAGTACTTC. Encoded protein: CASSEPRGPQETQYF. The chain has TRBV25-1 and TRBJ2-5; D perhaps matches TRBD2 (7 bases). Germline CDR1 is MGHDK and CDR2 is SYGVNS. V was trimmed by 2 bases and J by 1 base, leaving 11 bases between them. The CDR3 loop spans 15 amino acids.

This CDR3 reads CASSYRGTSGANVLTF. In DNA form, the CDR3 reads TGTGCCAGCAGTTACCGCGGTACCTCTGGGGCCAACGTCCTGACTTTC. V and J are TRBV6-5 and TRBJ2-6; D gene uncertain. The V end lost 2 bases, the J end lost 0 bases, and 8 bases lay between the germline ends. CDR1 MNHEY and CDR2 SVGAGI come from the germline V gene. The CDR3 is 16 amino acids.

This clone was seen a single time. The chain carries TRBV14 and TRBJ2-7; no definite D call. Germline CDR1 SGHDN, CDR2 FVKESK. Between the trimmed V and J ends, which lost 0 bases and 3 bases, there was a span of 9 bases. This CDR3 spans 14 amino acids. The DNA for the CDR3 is TGTGCCAGCAGCCAAGATTTACGTAGCTACGAGCAGTACTTC. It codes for CASSQDLRSYEQYF. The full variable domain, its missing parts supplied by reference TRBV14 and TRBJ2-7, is EAGVTQFPSHSVIEKGQTVTLRCDPISGHDNLYWYRRVMGKEIKFLLHFVKESKQDESGMPNNRFLAERTGGTYSTLKVQPAELEDSGVYFCASSQDLRSYEQYFGPGTRLTVT.

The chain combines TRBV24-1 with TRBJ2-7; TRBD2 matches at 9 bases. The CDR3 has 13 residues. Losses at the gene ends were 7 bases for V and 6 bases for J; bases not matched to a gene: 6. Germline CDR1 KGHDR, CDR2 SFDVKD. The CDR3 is CATRGSGSGEQYF. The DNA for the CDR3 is TGTGCCACCAGGGGTAGCGGGAGCGGCGAGCAGTACTTC.

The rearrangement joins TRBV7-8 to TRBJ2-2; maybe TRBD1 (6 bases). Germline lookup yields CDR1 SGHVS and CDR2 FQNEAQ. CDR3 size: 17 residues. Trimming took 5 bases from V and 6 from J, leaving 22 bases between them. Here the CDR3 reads CASSPGAWGSGAGELFF. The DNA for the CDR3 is TGTGCCAGCAGCCCAGGGGCTTGGGGCTCAGGGGCCGGGGAGCTGTTTTTT.

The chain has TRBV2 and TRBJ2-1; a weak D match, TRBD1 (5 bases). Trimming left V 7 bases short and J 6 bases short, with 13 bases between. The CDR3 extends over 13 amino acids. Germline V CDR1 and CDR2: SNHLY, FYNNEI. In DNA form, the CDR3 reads TGTGCCAGCACTGGGGCAGGTTCCAATGAGCAGTTCTTC. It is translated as CASTGAGSNEQFF. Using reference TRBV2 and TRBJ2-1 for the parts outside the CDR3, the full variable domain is EPEVTQTPSHQVTQMGQEVILRCVPISNHLYFYWYRQILGQKVEFLVSFYNNEISEKSEIFDDQFSVERPDGSNFTLKIRSTKLEDSAMYFCASTGAGSNEQFFGPGTRLTVL.

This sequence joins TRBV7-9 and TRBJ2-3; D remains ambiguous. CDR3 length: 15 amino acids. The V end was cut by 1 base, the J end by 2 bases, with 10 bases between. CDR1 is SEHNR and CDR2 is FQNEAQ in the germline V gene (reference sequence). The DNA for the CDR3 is TGTGCCAGCAGCTTAGTACTCACTAACACAGATACGCAGTATTTT. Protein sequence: CASSLVLTNTDTQYF.

The CDR3 loop reads CASRRTTNTEAFF. For the CDR3, the DNA is TGTGCCAGCAGACGTACTACGAACACTGAAGCTTTCTTT. The chain links TRBV14 to TRBJ1-1; D is unclear. CDR1 and CDR2 (germline): SGHDN, FVKESK. CDR3 length equals 13 residues. V shed 6 bases and J shed 1 base, with 9 bases lying between them.

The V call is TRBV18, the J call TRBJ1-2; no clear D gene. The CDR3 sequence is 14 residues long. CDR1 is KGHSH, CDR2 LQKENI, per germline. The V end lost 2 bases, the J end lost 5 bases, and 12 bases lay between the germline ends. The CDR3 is CASSPSWGEYGYTF. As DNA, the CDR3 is TGTGCCAGCTCACCATCGTGGGGAGAGTATGGCTACACCTTC.

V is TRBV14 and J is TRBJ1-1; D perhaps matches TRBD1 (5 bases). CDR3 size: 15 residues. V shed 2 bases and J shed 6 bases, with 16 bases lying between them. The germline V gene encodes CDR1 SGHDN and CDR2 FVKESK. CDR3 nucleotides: TGTGCCAGCAGCCAACCCGGCGGGGGTAGGTCTGAAGCTTTCTTT. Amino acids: CASSQPGGGRSEAFF.

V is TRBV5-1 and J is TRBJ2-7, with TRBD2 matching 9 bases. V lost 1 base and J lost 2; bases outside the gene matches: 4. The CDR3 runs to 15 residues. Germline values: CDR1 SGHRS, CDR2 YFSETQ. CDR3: CASSLISSGTYEQYF. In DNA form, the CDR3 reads TGCGCCAGCAGCTTGATATCTAGCGGGACCTACGAGCAGTACTTC.

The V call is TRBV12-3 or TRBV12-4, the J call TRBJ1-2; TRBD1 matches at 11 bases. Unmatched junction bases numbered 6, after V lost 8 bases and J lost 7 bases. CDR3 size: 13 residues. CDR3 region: CASHPGQGAGYTF. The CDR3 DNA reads TGTGCCAGCCACCCCGGACAGGGGGCTGGCTACACCTTC.

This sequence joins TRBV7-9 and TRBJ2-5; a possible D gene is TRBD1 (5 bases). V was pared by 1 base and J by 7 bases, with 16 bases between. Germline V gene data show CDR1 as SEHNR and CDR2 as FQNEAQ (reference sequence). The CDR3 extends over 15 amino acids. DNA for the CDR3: TGTGCCAGCAGCTTAGTAGTCGGACAAGAAGGGACCCAGTACTTC. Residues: CASSLVVGQEGTQYF.

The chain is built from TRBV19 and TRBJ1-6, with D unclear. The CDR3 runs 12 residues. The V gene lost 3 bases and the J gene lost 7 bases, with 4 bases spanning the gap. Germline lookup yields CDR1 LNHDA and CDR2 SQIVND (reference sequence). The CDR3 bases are TGTGCCAGTAGTATTCCGAATTCACCCCTCCACTTT. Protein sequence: CASSIPNSPLHF.

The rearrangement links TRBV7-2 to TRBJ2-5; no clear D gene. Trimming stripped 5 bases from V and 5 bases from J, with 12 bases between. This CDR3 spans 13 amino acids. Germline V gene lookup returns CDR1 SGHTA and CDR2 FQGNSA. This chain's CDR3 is CASSRVTRETQYF. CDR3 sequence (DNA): TGTGCCAGCAGCCGAGTGACGCGGGAGACCCAGTACTTC.

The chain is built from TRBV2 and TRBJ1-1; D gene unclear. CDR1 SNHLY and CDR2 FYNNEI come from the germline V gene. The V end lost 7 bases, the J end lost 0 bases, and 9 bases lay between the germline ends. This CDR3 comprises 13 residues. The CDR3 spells CASIREVNTEAFF. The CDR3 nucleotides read TGTGCCAGCATCCGGGAGGTGAACACTGAAGCTTTCTTT.

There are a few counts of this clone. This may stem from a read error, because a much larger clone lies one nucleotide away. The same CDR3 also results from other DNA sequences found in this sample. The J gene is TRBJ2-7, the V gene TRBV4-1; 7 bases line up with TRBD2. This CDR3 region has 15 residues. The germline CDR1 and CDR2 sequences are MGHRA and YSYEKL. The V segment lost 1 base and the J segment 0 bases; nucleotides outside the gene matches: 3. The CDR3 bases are TGCGCCAGCAGCCAAGCTAGCGGAGTCTCCTACGAGCAGTACTTC. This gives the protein CASSQASGVSYEQYF.

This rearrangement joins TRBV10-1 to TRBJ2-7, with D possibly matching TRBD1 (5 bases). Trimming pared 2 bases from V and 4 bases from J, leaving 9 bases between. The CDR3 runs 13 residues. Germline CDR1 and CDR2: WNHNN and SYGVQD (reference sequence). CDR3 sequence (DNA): TGCGCCAGCAGTGAGGCAGGGTTGTACGAGCAGTACTTC. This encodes CASSEAGLYEQYF.

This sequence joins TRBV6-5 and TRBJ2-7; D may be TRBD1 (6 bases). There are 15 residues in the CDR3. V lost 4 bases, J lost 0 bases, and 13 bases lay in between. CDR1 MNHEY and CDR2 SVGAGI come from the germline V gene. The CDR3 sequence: CASSSLAGASYEQYF. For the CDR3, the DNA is TGTGCCAGCAGTTCCCTCGCAGGGGCCTCCTACGAGCAGTACTTC.

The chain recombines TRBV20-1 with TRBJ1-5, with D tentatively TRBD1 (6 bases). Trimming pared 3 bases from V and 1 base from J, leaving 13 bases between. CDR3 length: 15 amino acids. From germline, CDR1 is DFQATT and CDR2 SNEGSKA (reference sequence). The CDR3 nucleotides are TGCAGTGCTAGTCTTTCAGGGGACAGCAATCAGCCCCAGCATTTT. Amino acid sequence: CSASLSGDSNQPQHF.

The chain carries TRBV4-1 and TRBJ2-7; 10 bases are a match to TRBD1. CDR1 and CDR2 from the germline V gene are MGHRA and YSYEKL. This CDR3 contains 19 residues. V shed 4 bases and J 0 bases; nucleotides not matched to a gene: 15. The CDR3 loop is CASSLRQGQGTGTSYEQYF. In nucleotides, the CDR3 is TGCGCCAGCAGCCTGAGACAGGGACAGGGGACGGGTACCTCCTACGAGCAGTACTTC.

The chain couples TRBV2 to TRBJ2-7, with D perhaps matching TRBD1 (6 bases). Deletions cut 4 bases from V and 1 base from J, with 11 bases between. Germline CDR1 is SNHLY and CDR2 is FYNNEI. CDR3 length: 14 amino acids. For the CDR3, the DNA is TGTGCCAGCAGTGCTACCCAGGGGTCCTACGAGCAGTACTTC. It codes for CASSATQGSYEQYF. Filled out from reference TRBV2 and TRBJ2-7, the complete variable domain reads EPEVTQTPSHQVTQMGQEVILRCVPISNHLYFYWYRQILGQKVEFLVSFYNNEISEKSEIFDDQFSVERPDGSNFTLKIRSTKLEDSAMYFCASSATQGSYEQYFGPGTRLTVT.

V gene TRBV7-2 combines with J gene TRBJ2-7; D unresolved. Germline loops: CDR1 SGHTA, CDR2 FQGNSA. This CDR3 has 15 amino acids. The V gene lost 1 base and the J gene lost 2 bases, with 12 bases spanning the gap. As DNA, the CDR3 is TGTGCCAGCAGCTTAGGTGCAGGTTTTACCTACGAGCAGTACTTC. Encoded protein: CASSLGAGFTYEQYF.

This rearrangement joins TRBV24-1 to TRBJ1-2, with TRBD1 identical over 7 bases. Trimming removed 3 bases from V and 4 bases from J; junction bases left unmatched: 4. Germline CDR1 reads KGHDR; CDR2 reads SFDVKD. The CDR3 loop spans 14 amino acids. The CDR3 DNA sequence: TGTGCCACCAGTGATCCTGGACAGGTCTATGGCTACACCTTC. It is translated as CATSDPGQVYGYTF.

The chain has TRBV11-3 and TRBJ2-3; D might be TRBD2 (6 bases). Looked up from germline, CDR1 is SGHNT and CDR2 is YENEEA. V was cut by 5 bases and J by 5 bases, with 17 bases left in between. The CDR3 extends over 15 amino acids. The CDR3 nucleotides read TGTGCCAGCAGCCCCGGGGGTAGTCACGGAGATACGCAGTATTTT. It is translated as CASSPGGSHGDTQYF.

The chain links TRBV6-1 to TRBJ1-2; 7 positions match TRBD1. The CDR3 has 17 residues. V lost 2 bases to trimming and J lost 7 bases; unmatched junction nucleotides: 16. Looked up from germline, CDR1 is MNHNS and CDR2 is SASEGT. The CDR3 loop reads CASSESLDRPFSSGYTF. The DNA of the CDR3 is TGTGCCAGCAGTGAATCCCTGGACAGGCCTTTTTCTAGTGGCTACACCTTC.

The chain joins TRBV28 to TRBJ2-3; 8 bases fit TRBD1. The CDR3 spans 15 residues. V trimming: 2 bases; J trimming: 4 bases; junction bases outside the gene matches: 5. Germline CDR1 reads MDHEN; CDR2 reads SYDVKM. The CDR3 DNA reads TGTGCCAGCAGTTTACCCCGCAGGGGGCCAGATACGCAGTATTTT. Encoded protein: CASSLPRRGPDTQYF.

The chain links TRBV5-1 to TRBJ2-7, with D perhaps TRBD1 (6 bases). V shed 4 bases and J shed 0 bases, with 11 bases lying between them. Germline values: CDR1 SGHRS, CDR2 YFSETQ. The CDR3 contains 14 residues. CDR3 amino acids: CASSQDRSSYEQYF. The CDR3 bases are TGCGCCAGCAGCCAAGACAGGAGCTCCTACGAGCAGTACTTC. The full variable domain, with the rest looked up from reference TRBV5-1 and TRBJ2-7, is KAGVTQTPRYLIKTRGQQVTLSCSPISGHRSVSWYQQTPGQGLQFLFEYFSETQRNKGNFPGRFSGRQFSNSRSEMNVSTLELGDSALYLCASSQDRSSYEQYFGPGTRLTVT.

DNA for the CDR3: TGCAGCGTAAACAGGGTCATGAACACTGAAGCTTTCTTT. Encoded protein: CSVNRVMNTEAFF. V is TRBV29-1 and J is TRBJ1-1; possibly TRBD1 for D (6 bases). Per the germline V gene, CDR1 is SQVTM and CDR2 is ANQGSEA. CDR3 length equals 13 residues. V was trimmed by 6 bases and J by 0 bases, leaving 11 bases between them.